This T cell receptor (beta chain) was found in a study of T cells after yellow fever vaccination. General study results and limits: The presence of abundant clonotypes contaminating from the bulk population was possible in FACS-sorted repertoires. Only a small proportion of the clonotypes turned up in both the CD4 and the CD8 compartments, likely arising from convergent recombination.

Trimming took off 1 base at V and 4 bases at J, with 7 bases between the two ends. This CDR3 has 13 residues. TCRdb reprocessed the 5' RACE reads via MiXCR and lists one record per CDR3 protein. The profile shows under 250,000 distinct CDR3 sequences, under 3.5% of them singletons. This clonotype showed up many times. Its antigen remains unknown. This clonotype originated in a man between 18 and 29 years old who received the YFV17D yellow fever vaccine. The sequenced sample was CD4+ T cells sorted from PBMCs, obtained 10 days after the yellow fever booster vaccination. The gene calls are TRBV12-3 or TRBV12-4 and TRBJ1-1; D not resolved. The CDR3 region is CASSLDTGTEAFF. Here the CDR3 DNA reads TGTGCCAGCAGTTTAGATACGGGCACTGAAGCTTTCTTT.